Following are 27 T cell receptor beta chains from one sample sequenced in a study of blood T cell repertoires in COVID-19. Assay used: immunoSEQ multiplex PCR; TCRdb lists only in-frame clones, some missing. The table lists approximately 250,000 clones, less than 90% of them singletons. Sequenced material: peripheral blood. These receptors were obtained from a woman between 40 and 55 years old who had recovered from COVID-19.

This chain joins TRBV30 and TRBJ1-5, with 8 bases aligning to TRBD1. Germline V gene data show CDR1 as GTSNPN and CDR2 as SVGIG (reference sequence). V shed 5 bases and J 6 bases; nucleotides not matched to a gene: 6. CDR3 length: 13 amino acids. CDR3 amino acids: CAWGTGSTQPQHF. The CDR3 bases are TGTGCCTGGGGGACAGGCTCTACTCAGCCCCAGCATTTT. The variable domain in full, with the rest retrieved from reference TRBV30 and TRBJ1-5, is SQTIHQWPATLVQPVGSPLSLECTVEGTSNPNLYWYRQAAGRGLQLLFYSVGIGQISSEVPQNLSASRPQDRQFILSSKKLLLSDSGFYLCAWGTGSTQPQHFGDGTRLSIL.

This chain connects TRBV19 to TRBJ2-2; tentatively, D is TRBD2 (6 bases). V lost 3 bases to trimming and J lost 5 bases, with 13 bases between them. Germline CDR1 and CDR2: LNHDA and SQIVND (reference sequence). The CDR3 is 15 residues long. CDR3 sequence reads: CASSMEVLATGELFF. The CDR3, as DNA: TGTGCCAGTAGTATGGAGGTACTAGCTACCGGGGAGCTGTTTTTT.

The chain uses TRBV7-3 and TRBJ1-1; D ambiguous. This CDR3 contains 13 residues. Germline-derived CDR1 and CDR2 are SGHTA and FQGTGA. Trimming pared 1 base from V and 1 base from J, leaving 4 bases between. The CDR3 nucleotides are TGTGCCAGCAGCTTAAGCAGGAACACTGAAGCTTTCTTT. It yields the protein CASSLSRNTEAFF.

The chain links TRBV21-1 to TRBJ2-7; the DNA was not compared with TRBD1, the D call given in the table. TRBV21-1 is given as a pseudogene. The CDR3 covers 13 residues. The CDR3 nucleotides are TGTGCCAGTGGGACAGGGCCTTCCCACGAGCAGTACTTC. It codes for CASGTGPSHEQYF.

Regarding this clone: Other DNA sequences in this sample translate to the same CDR3. J is TRBJ2-7 and V is TRBV18, with TRBD1 identical over 11 bases. V trimming: 3 bases; J trimming: 7 bases; junction bases outside the gene matches: 5. Germline V gene lookup returns CDR1 KGHSH and CDR2 LQKENI. This CDR3 has 14 residues. In DNA form, the CDR3 reads TGTGCCAGCTCACCCGGGACAGGGGGTTATGAGCAGTACTTC. It yields the protein CASSPGTGGYEQYF.

The CDR3: CASSLVLGAEQYF. The CDR3 DNA reads TGCGCCAGCAGCTTGGTGTTGGGGGCCGAGCAGTACTTC. The chain links TRBV5-1 to TRBJ2-7, with D perhaps matching TRBD1 (6 bases). V dropped 0 bases and J dropped 6 bases, with 10 bases sitting between them. This CDR3 is built from 13 residues. The germline gives CDR1 SGHRS, CDR2 YFSETQ.

Only a few counts were recorded for this clone. This chain joins TRBV4-1 and TRBJ1-5, with D perhaps TRBD1 (6 bases). The germline CDR1 and CDR2 sequences are MGHRA and YSYEKL. V gave up 1 base and J gave up 7 bases, with 23 bases separating them. The CDR3 has 18 amino acids. The CDR3 DNA sequence: TGCGCCAGCAGCCAAGCAGGCAGGGGTTTCAGGTGGGTGCAGCCCCAGCATTTT. Protein sequence: CASSQAGRGFRWVQPQHF.

The sample holds one count of this clone. The J gene is TRBJ1-2, the V gene TRBV19; 7 bases agree with TRBD1. Unmatched junction bases numbered 5, after V lost 5 bases and J lost 8 bases. The CDR3 extends over 12 amino acids. Per germline, CDR1 LNHDA and CDR2 SQIVND (reference sequence). CDR3 DNA sequence: TGTGCCAGTAGTCTGACAGGGCAAGGCTACACCTTC. Its translation is CASSLTGQGYTF.

This chain uses TRBV5-1 with TRBJ1-2, with 10 bases that match TRBD1. J gave up 6 bases and V 5 bases, and 13 bases lay outside the gene matches. This CDR3 is 16 amino acids long. CDR1 and CDR2 (germline): SGHRS, YFSETQ. CDR3 coding DNA: TGCGCCAGCAGGTTACGGCCGGGACAGGGGCCGCATGGCTACACCTTC. Protein product: CASRLRPGQGPHGYTF.

The chain links TRBV6-5 to TRBJ1-4; the D gene is possibly TRBD1 (6 bases). The CDR3 contains 15 residues. V lost 2 bases to trimming and J lost 7 bases, with 14 bases between them. The germline CDR1 and CDR2 sequences are MNHEY and SVGAGI. Here the CDR3 DNA reads TGTGCCAGCAGTTACGGGGGGGGGCTATTTGAAAAACTGTTTTTT. It translates to CASSYGGGLFEKLFF.

The V gene is TRBV19, the J gene TRBJ1-2; 9 bases are a match to TRBD1. The V gene end was trimmed by 10 bases and the J gene end by 4 bases; junction bases not matched to a gene: 13. Germline V gene lookup returns CDR1 LNHDA and CDR2 SQIVND (reference sequence). The CDR3 covers 15 residues. The CDR3 loop reads CATRLGTGMGYGYTF. In nucleotides, the CDR3 is TGTGCCACCCGCCTGGGGACAGGGATGGGCTATGGCTACACCTTC.

The chain couples TRBV4-1 to TRBJ1-2; 9 nucleotides align to TRBD1. Germline CDR1 and CDR2: MGHRA and YSYEKL. V trimming: 4 bases; J trimming: 2 bases; junction bases outside the gene matches: 5. This CDR3 has 15 amino acids. For the CDR3, the DNA is TGCGCCAGCAGCCCCACTGGGACAGGGAACTATGGCTACACCTTC. Protein: CASSPTGTGNYGYTF.

This chain uses TRBV21-1 with TRBJ1-1. TRBV21-1 is a documented pseudogene. This CDR3 is 15 amino acids long. The CDR3 spells CAKGGGQRRDTEAFF. The CDR3 bases are TGTGCTAAGGGAGGAGGGCAGAGGAGGGACACTGAAGCTTTCTTT.

V gene TRBV5-1 combines with J gene TRBJ2-5; a possible D gene is TRBD1 (6 bases). Germline lookup yields CDR1 SGHRS and CDR2 YFSETQ. Trimming stripped 1 base from V and 2 bases from J, with 12 bases between. This CDR3 has 15 amino acids. The CDR3 nucleotides read TGCGCCAGCAGCTTGTTAGGGACACCGCAAGAGACCCAGTACTTC. This encodes CASSLLGTPQETQYF.

The chain combines TRBV6-6 with TRBJ1-5; TRBD1 aligns across 10 bases. The germline V gene encodes CDR1 MNHNY and CDR2 SVGAGI (reference sequence). J was trimmed by 4 bases and V by 5 bases; bases with no gene match: 5. The CDR3 has 15 residues. The CDR3: CASSKTGQGNQPQHF. The DNA of the CDR3 is TGTGCCAGCAGTAAAACGGGACAGGGGAATCAGCCCCAGCATTTT.

The chain is built from TRBV18 and TRBJ1-1, with TRBD1 matching over 10 bases. In germline, CDR1 is KGHSH, CDR2 LQKENI. The J segment lost 4 bases and the V segment lost 3 bases, leaving 5 bases of the junction unmatched. The CDR3 consists of 15 residues. The CDR3 DNA sequence: TGTGCCAGCTCACCGAGACAGGGGGCTGTCACTGAAGCTTTCTTT. Its protein product is CASSPRQGAVTEAFF.

The chain uses TRBV29-1 and TRBJ1-2; 7 bases are a match to TRBD1. Losses at the gene ends were 6 bases for V and 6 bases for J; bases not matched to a gene: 10. This CDR3 contains 13 residues. CDR1 is SQVTM, CDR2 ANQGSEA, per germline. The CDR3 DNA sequence: TGCAGCGTCCCCCCTGAAGGGGGCGATGGCTACACCTTC. Encoded protein: CSVPPEGGDGYTF.

The V call is TRBV18, the J call TRBJ2-2; no clear D. The CDR3 contains 16 residues. V shed 1 base and J shed 1 base, with 10 bases lying between them. The germline V gene encodes CDR1 KGHSH and CDR2 LQKENI. In DNA form, the CDR3 reads TGTGCCAGCTCACCACTCGATTCAGGGAACACCGGGGAGCTGTTTTTT. Its translation: CASSPLDSGNTGELFF.

The V gene is TRBV29-1, the J gene TRBJ2-1, with D possibly matching TRBD1 (5 bases). V dropped 5 bases and J dropped 0 bases, with 14 bases sitting between them. The CDR3 extends over 15 amino acids. CDR1 is SQVTM, CDR2 ANQGSEA, per germline. The CDR3 coding sequence is TGCAGCGTTCTTCAGGGCCCGAGCTCCTACAATGAGCAGTTCTTC. This gives the protein CSVLQGPSSYNEQFF.

The V and J genes are TRBV27 and TRBJ1-5; 7 bases are a match to TRBD1. Germline V lookup: CDR1 MNHEY, CDR2 SMNVEV (reference sequence). CDR3 length equals 15 residues. Trimming removed 5 bases from V and 3 bases from J; junction bases left unmatched: 7. The CDR3 bases are TGTGCCAGCAGTCCCATCGACAGGGACAATCAGCCCCAGCATTTT. It codes for CASSPIDRDNQPQHF.

The chain employs TRBV7-9 and TRBJ1-1, with D perhaps TRBD1 (6 bases). Germline CDR1 SEHNR, CDR2 FQNEAQ (reference sequence). The V and J ends lost 3 bases and 4 bases respectively, with 12 bases between them. This CDR3 contains 14 residues. The CDR3 region is CASSFRQVGTEAFF. CDR3 nucleotide sequence: TGTGCCAGCAGCTTTAGACAGGTGGGCACTGAAGCTTTCTTT.

The chain employs TRBV6-1 and TRBJ2-2; possibly TRBD1 for D (6 bases). V dropped 2 bases and J dropped 3 bases, with 13 bases sitting between them. The CDR3 extends over 16 amino acids. Germline V gene data show CDR1 as MNHNS and CDR2 as SASEGT. The CDR3 DNA follows: TGTGCCAGCAGTGAACGTGGGGCAGGGGACACCGGGGAGCTGTTTTTT. Its protein is CASSERGAGDTGELFF.

The rearrangement links TRBV9 to TRBJ2-1; TRBD2 agrees at 9 bases. The CDR3 loop spans 17 amino acids. The ends lost 0 bases at V and 4 bases at J; junction bases unmatched: 8. Per germline, CDR1 SGDLS and CDR2 YYNGEE. The CDR3 loop reads CASSVGFSGGLYNEQFF. The DNA of the CDR3 is TGTGCCAGCAGCGTAGGGTTTAGCGGGGGCCTTTACAATGAGCAGTTCTTC.

The chain employs TRBV9 and TRBJ1-3, with D possibly TRBD1 on 6 matching bases. V lost 3 bases and J lost 0, with 7 bases in between. Germline CDR1 reads SGDLS; CDR2 reads YYNGEE. The CDR3 contains 14 residues. The CDR3 is CASSGDISGNTIYF. DNA of the CDR3: TGTGCCAGCAGCGGGGACATCTCTGGAAACACCATATATTTT.

The J gene is TRBJ2-1, the V gene TRBV5-5, with a possible D match to TRBD1 (5 bases). The germline CDR1 and CDR2 sequences are SGHKS and YYEKEE (reference sequence). The CDR3 has 16 residues. The V and J ends lost 0 bases and 8 bases respectively, with 18 bases between them. CDR3 sequence reads: CASSLAGFTGQYEQFF. The CDR3 bases are TGTGCCAGCAGCTTGGCGGGTTTCACAGGACAATATGAGCAGTTCTTC. Variable domain in full (rest from reference TRBV5-5 and TRBJ2-1): DAGVTQSPTHLIKTRGQQVTLRCSPISGHKSVSWYQQVLGQGPQFIFQYYEKEERGRGNFPDRFSARQFPNYSSELNVNALLLGDSALYLCASSLAGFTGQYEQFFGPGTRLTVL.

This clone was seen more than once but under ten times. The genes are TRBV11-3 and TRBJ1-1, with no clear D. The length of the CDR3 is 13 residues. V was trimmed by 4 bases and J by 3 bases, leaving 9 bases between them. The germline gives CDR1 SGHNT, CDR2 YENEEA. DNA of the CDR3: TGTGCCAGCAGCTCGTTTCCGGACACTGAAGCTTTCTTT. Encoded protein: CASSSFPDTEAFF.

This chain links TRBV19 with TRBJ1-6; 7 positions match TRBD1. V lost 5 bases and J lost 0; bases outside the gene matches: 7. The CDR3 is made up of 17 amino acids. CDR1 is LNHDA and CDR2 is SQIVND in the germline V gene (reference sequence). The CDR3 spells CASSFSGQSSYNSPLHF. The CDR3 DNA reads TGTGCCAGTAGTTTTTCGGGACAGTCCTCCTATAATTCACCCCTCCACTTT.